The present T cell receptor (beta chain) was sequenced within a study of beta chain features in type 1 diabetes (dated by TCRdb to 2016 to 2018). Regarding the research as a whole: No differences in mean age, gender distribution, total cell number or subset yield were found between patients and healthy donors. Across all samples, approximately 98,000,000 sorted cells were examined, and cell number per subset correlated strongly with RNA yield. The study compared TCRB repertoires of sorted circulating CD4+ T cell subsets between recently diagnosed type 1 diabetes patients and matched healthy donors. Regulatory and stem cell-like memory subsets were obtained from only 8 patients and about eight healthy donors, while naive and central memory subsets were obtained from all 30 or so donors. What the research found in general, with its limitations: Because the HLA sub-analyses included only small numbers of individuals, any influence of HLA type on TCRB rearrangement was left unresolved. Naive, central memory and regulatory TCRB repertoires appeared more similar among patients than among healthy donors. At VDJ recombination sites, type 1 diabetes patients had fewer insertions and more deleted nucleotides, which implies abnormalities in thymic rearrangement. PCR may preferentially amplify shorter templates, but because patient and control samples were amplified and corrected together, any resulting skew would affect both groups equally. Type 1 diabetes patients showed a moderate but significant shortening of TCRB CDR3 length in all four CD4+ subsets. Because cDNA was sequenced instead of genomic DNA, highly expressing activated cells could be over-represented, though the groups showed no difference in activation or CD3 levels.

The germline V gene gives CDR1 as MGHRA and CDR2 as YSYEKL. The CDR3 measures 16 amino acids from cysteine to phenylalanine. Kept here is only the CDR3 DNA, which spans 48 bases and is read in frame from base 1. V has 0 bases trimmed and J has 7 bases trimmed; junction bases matching no gene number 10. Each donor gave one peripheral blood draw, approximately 110 mL on average, collected into heparinised tubes. A BD FACSAria II and a panel including CD45RO, CCR7, CD25, CD127, CD95 and CD27 were used to sort naive, central memory, regulatory and stem cell-like memory CD4+ T cells. Every sorted population had a purity above 98%. Right away, PBMCs were isolated by Lymphoprep density gradient centrifugation and were stained directly, with no culture step. So that batch effects would be minimized, each experiment stained and sorted samples in pairs, pairing one healthy donor with one patient. To note about this clone: Its antigen is not yet known. No quality values exist for individual bases; no much larger clone is one base distant.

The entire isolated RNA was reverse transcribed using the High Capacity cDNA Reverse Transcription Kit, and thus expressed TCRB transcripts were sequenced. Deep immunoSEQ sequencing was performed on naive, central memory and regulatory T cell samples, with an average of roughly 3.3 million total reads per sample. Sorted cells were lysed in RLT buffer and RNA was extracted with DNase-treated RNeasy Micro or Mini kits, depending on cell number. To prevent cross-contamination, every cell subset was processed on its own, while patient and healthy donor samples were processed together. The immunoSEQ multiplex PCR was used to amplify TCRB sequences from cDNA, yielding 87-bp fragments that span the CDR3 region. The amplicons were sequenced using the Illumina HiSeq platform. The paper's data handling went like this. Synthetic template baselines were used to correct PCR bias computationally, reads within Hamming distance 2 were collapsed together, and singletons that could not be merged were discarded. Reads were aligned against IMGT so that V, D and J genes, CDR3 length and insertions or deletions at six rearrangement sites could be assigned. Within each subset, clonotype counts were normalized to the number of sorted cells before true diversity and Gini coefficients were calculated with the tcR R package. Repertoire sharing was quantified using the overlap coefficient calculated on TCRB nucleotide sequences. Out-of-frame TCRB sequences from naive cells were analyzed to stand in for the pre-selection repertoire. In TCRdb, the immuneACCESS table is reduced to in-frame sequences with V and J assigned. These tables do not hold every clone; where another copy was compared, an unresolved V gene accounts for under half, and the others remain unexplained. The V and J calls and clone size come from that table; D and trimming were worked out from the DNA. Recorded for this sample are 200,000 to 250,000 clones; approximately 14% of them occurred a single time. The ten largest clones take up 0.015% to 0.02% of the sample.

Sequencing input: naive CD4+ T cells from blood. The sample's cell subset or site label, decoded: true naive CD4+ T cells. The clonotype originates from a man younger than 40 with type 1 diabetes. The chain is encoded by TRBV4-1 joined to TRBJ2-7; TRBD1 aligns with 9 central bases. The encoded CDR3 is CASSQEQGAAFREQYF. The nucleotide sequence reads as follows: TGCGCCAGCAGCCAAGAACAGGGGGCAGCCTTTAGAGAGCAGTACTTC.